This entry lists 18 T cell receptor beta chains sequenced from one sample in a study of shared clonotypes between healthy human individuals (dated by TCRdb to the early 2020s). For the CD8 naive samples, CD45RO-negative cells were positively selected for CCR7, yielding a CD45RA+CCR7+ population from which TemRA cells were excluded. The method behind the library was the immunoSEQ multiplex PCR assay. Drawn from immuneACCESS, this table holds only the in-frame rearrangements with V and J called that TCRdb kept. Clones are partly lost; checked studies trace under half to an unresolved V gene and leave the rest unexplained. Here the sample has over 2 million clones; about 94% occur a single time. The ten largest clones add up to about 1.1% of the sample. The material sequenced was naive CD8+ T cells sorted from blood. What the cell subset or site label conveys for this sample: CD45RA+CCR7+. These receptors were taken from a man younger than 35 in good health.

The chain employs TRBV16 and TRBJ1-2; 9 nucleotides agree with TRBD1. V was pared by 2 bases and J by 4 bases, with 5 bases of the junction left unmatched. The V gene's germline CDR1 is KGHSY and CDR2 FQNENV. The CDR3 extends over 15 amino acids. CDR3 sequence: CASSQAGTGIYGYTF. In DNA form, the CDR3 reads TGTGCCAGCAGCCAAGCCGGGACAGGGATCTATGGCTACACCTTC.

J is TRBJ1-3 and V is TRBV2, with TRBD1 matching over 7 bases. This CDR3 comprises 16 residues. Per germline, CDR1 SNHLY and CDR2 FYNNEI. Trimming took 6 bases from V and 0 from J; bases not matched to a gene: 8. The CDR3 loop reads CASSHLTGLSGNTIYF. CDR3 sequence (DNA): TGTGCCAGCAGCCACCTGACAGGGCTCTCTGGAAACACCATATATTTT.

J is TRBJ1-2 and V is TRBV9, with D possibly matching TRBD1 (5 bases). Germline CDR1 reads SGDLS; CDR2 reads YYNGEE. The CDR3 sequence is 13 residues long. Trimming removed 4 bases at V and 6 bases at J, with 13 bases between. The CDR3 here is CASSRGEADGYTF. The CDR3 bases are TGTGCCAGCAGCCGAGGGGAAGCCGATGGCTACACCTTC.

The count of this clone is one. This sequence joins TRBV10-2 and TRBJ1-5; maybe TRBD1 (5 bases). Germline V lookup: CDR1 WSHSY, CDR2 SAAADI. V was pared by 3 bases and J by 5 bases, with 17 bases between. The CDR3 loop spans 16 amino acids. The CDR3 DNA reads TGCGCCAGCAGTGAAAACCCACAGGTGAGGTATCAGCCCCAGCATTTT. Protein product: CASSENPQVRYQPQHF.

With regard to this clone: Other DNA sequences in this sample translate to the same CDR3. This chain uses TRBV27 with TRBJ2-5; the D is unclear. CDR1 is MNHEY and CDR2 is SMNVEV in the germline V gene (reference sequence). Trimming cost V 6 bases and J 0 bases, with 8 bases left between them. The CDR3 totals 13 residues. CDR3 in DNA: TGTGCCAGCAGCCCCGTAGACCAAGAGACCCAGTACTTC. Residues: CASSPVDQETQYF.

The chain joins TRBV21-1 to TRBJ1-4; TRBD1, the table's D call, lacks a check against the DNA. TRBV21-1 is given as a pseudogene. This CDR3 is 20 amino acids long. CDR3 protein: CASSKASDRARGSKNEKLFF. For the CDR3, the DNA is TGTGCCAGCAGCAAAGCGTCAGACAGGGCCCGAGGAAGCAAAAATGAAAAACTGTTTTTT.

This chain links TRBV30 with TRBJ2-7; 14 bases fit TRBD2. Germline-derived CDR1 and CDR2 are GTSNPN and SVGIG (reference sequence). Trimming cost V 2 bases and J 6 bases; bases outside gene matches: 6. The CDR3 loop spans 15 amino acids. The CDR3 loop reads CAWSQGLAGVTEQYF. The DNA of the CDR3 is TGTGCCTGGAGTCAGGGACTAGCGGGAGTCACCGAGCAGTACTTC.

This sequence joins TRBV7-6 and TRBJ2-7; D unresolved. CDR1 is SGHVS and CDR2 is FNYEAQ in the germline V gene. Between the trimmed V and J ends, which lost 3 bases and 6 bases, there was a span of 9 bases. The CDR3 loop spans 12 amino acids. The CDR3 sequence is CASSLPAGEQYF. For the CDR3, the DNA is TGTGCCAGCAGCTTGCCAGCCGGCGAGCAGTACTTC.

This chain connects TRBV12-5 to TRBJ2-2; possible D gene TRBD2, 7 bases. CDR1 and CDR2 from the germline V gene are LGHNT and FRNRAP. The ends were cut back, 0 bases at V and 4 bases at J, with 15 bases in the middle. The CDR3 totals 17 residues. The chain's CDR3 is CASGLVPAGAITGELFF. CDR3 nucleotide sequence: TGTGCTAGTGGTTTGGTACCTGCGGGGGCCATCACCGGGGAGCTGTTTTTT.

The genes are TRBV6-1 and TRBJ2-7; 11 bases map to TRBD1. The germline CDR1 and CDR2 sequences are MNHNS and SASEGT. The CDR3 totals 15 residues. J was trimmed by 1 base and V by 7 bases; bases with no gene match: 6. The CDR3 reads CASTLGQGVSYEQYF. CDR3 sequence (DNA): TGTGCCAGCACCCTGGGACAGGGGGTTTCCTACGAGCAGTACTTC.

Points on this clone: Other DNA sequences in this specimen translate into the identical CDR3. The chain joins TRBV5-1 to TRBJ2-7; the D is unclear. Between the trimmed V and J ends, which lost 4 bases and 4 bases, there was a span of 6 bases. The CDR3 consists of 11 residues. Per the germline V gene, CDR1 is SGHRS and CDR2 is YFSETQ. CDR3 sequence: CASSNGYEQYF. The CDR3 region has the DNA TGCGCCAGCAGCAATGGATACGAGCAGTACTTC. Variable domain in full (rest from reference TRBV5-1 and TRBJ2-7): KAGVTQTPRYLIKTRGQQVTLSCSPISGHRSVSWYQQTPGQGLQFLFEYFSETQRNKGNFPGRFSGRQFSNSRSEMNVSTLELGDSALYLCASSNGYEQYFGPGTRLTVT.

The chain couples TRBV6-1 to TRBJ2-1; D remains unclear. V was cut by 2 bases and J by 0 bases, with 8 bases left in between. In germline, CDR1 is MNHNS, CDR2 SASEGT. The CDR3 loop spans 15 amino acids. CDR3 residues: CASSESVSSYNEQFF. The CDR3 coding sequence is TGTGCCAGCAGTGAAAGCGTGAGCTCCTACAATGAGCAGTTCTTC.

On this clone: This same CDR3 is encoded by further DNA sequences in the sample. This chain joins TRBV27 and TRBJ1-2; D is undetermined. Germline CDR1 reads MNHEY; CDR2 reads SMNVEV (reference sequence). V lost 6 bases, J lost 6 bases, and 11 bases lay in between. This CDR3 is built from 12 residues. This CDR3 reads CASRTGGNGYTF. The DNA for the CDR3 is TGTGCCAGCAGAACGGGCGGAAATGGCTACACCTTC.

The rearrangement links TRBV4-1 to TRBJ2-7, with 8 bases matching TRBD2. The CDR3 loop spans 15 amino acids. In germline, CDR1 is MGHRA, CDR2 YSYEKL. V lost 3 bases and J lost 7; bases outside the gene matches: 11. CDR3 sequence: CASSQGGGRPGEQYF. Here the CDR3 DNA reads TGCGCCAGCAGCCAGGGCGGCGGGAGGCCGGGGGAGCAGTACTTC.

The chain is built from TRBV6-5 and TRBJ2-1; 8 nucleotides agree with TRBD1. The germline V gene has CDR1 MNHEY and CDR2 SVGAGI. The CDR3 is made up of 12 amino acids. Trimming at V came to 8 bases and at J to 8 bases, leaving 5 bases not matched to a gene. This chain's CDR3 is CASGQGNDEQFF. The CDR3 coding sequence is TGTGCCAGCGGACAGGGTAACGATGAGCAGTTCTTC.

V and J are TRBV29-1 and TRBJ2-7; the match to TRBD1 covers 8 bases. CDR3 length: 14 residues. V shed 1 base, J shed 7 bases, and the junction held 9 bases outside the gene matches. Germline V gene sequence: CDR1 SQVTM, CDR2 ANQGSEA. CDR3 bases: TGCAGCGTTGAAGGACAGGGGACTTTCGATGAGCAGTACTTC. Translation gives CSVEGQGTFDEQYF.

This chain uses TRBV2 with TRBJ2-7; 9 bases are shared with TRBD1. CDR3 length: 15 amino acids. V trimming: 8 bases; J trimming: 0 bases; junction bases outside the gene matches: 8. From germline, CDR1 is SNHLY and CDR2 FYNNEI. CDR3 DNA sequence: TGTGCCAGCGGAATACCGGGACAGGGCTCCTACGAGCAGTACTTC. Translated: CASGIPGQGSYEQYF.

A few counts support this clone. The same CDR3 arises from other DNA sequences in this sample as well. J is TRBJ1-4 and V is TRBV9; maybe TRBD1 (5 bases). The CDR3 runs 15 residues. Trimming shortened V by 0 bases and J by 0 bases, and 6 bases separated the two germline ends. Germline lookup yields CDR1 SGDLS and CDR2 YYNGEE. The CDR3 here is CASSVGGSTNEKLFF. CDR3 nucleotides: TGTGCCAGCAGCGTAGGGGGGTCAACTAATGAAAAACTGTTTTTT.